The clone carrying this TCR beta chain was seen more than once but under ten times. Its specificity is not known. The sample comes from a study of T-cell memory formation after mild COVID-19. Notes on the study in general: There were some responding clones in pre-infection memory, which suggested that cross-reactive memory had joined.

MiXCR was run by TCRdb on the 5' RACE reads, yielding one entry per CDR3 protein. The table lists over 40,000 distinct CDR3 sequences, approximately 12% of them singletons, with approximately 24% in the top ten. Germline CDR1 SGHRS, CDR2 YFSETQ. The CDR3 runs to 14 residues. Trimming removed 1 base from V and 4 bases from J, with 11 bases in between. The receptor was isolated from a young man who had mild COVID-19 (a few samples of this study predate the infection). Cell type and time point are not known. Sequencing was done on a sample of PBMCs or a T cell subset sorted from them (not recorded which). This sequence joins TRBV5-1 and TRBJ2-5; possibly TRBD2 for D (7 bases). The chain's CDR3 is CASSLNGGRETQYF. CDR3 nucleotides: TGCGCCAGCAGCTTGAACGGGGGGCGAGAGACCCAGTACTTC.